This TCR beta chain came from a study of cytomegalovirus exposure and HLA in healthy donors. Regarding this clone: Its antigen is not known.

Whole-study results and caveats: It was 150 or so TCR beta chains that were listed as cytomegalovirus-associated. The CMV antigen specificity of a few CMV-associated chains was confirmed through in vitro analysis. Equally common other TCR beta chains were less clonally expanded than HLA-associated ones, a later analysis found.

The primer mix had 60 Vbeta and 13 Jbeta primers. The data were produced by immunoSEQ multiplex PCR, yet TCRdb's version contains in-frame clones alone and is incomplete. The table records some 60,000 clones, 75% to 85% of them present only once. The CDR3 is 13 residues long. V shed 8 bases, J shed 1 base, and the junction held 5 bases outside the gene matches. Germline CDR1 is SQVTM and CDR2 is ANQGSEA. The specimen was PBMCs. The rearrangement links TRBV29-1 to TRBJ2-1, with 7 bases fitting TRBD2. This clonotype was obtained from a male donor in good health and CMV-seronegative. The CDR3 here is CSLLADSYNEQFF. The CDR3 region has the DNA TGCAGCCTCCTAGCGGATTCCTACAATGAGCAGTTCTTC.